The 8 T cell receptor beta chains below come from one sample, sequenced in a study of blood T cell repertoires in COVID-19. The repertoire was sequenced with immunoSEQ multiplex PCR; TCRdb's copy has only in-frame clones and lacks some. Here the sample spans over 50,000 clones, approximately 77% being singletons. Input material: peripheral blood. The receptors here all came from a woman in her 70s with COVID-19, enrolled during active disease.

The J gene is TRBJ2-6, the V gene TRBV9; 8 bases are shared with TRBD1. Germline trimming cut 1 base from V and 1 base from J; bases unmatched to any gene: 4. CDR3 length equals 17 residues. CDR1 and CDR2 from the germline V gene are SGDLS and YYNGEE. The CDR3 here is CASSVQGAPSGANVLTF. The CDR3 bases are TGTGCCAGCAGCGTACAGGGGGCCCCTTCTGGGGCCAACGTCCTGACTTTC.

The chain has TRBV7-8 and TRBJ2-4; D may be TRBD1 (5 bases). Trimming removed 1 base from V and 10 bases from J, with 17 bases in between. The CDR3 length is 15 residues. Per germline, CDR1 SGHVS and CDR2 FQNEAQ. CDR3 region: CASSLVEPPKGIQYF. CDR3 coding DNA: TGTGCCAGCAGCTTAGTCGAGCCCCCCAAGGGGATTCAGTACTTC.

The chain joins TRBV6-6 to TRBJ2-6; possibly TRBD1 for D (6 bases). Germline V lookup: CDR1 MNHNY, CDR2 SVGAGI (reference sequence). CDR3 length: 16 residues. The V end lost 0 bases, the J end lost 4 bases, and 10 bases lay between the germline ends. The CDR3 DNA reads TGTGCCAGCAGTTACTCACAGGGTACCGGGGCCAACGTCCTGACTTTC. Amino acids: CASSYSQGTGANVLTF.

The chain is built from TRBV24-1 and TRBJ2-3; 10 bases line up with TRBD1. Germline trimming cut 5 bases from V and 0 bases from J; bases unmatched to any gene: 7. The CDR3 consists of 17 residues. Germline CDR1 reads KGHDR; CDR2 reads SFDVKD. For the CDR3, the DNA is TGTGCCACCAGTGGCCGGGACAGGGGACTTAGCACAGATACGCAGTATTTT. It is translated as CATSGRDRGLSTDTQYF.

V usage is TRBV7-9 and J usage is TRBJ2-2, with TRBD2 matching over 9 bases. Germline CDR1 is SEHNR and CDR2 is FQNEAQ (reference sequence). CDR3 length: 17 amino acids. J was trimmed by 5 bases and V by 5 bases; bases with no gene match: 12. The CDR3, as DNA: TGTGCCAGCAGCCAATTTAGCGGGAGAATCGGAACCGGGGAGCTGTTTTTT. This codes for CASSQFSGRIGTGELFF.

The CDR3: CASSYSAGNYGYTF. The DNA for the CDR3 is TGTGCCAGCAGTTACTCCGCAGGCAACTATGGCTACACCTTC. V usage is TRBV6-6 and J usage is TRBJ1-2; no firm D call. The V end lost 0 bases, the J end lost 2 bases, and 7 bases lay between the germline ends. The germline gives CDR1 MNHNY, CDR2 SVGAGI (reference sequence). This CDR3 has 14 residues.

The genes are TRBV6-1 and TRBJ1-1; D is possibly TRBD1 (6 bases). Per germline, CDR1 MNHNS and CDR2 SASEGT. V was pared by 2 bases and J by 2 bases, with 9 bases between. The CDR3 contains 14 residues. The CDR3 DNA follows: TGTGCCAGCAGTGAATGGGGGGGCAACACTGAAGCTTTCTTT. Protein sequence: CASSEWGGNTEAFF.

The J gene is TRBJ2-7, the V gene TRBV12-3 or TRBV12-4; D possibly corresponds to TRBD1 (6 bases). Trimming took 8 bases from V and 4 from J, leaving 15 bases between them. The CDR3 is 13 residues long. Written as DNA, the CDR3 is TGTGCCAGCTCTACAGGGTGGGGGTACGAGCAGTACTTC. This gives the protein CASSTGWGYEQYF.